Below are 26 T cell receptor beta chains sequenced from a single sample in a study of T cell responses to AZD1222 COVID-19 vaccine. Profiling relied on immunoSEQ multiplex PCR, and the TCRdb table lists in-frame clones only, not all of them. The sample has around 120,000 clones, over 85% seen once. Here the sequenced sample was peripheral blood, taken 28 days after the second AZD1222 dose. The source of these receptors is an adult who received the AZD1222 COVID-19 vaccine.

CDR3 amino acids: CAWSQYSIFEQYF. The CDR3 nucleotides read TGTGCCTGGAGCCAGTACAGTATTTTCGAGCAGTACTTC. This chain uses TRBV30 with TRBJ2-7, with unresolved D. CDR3 size: 13 residues. Germline V lookup: CDR1 GTSNPN, CDR2 SVGIG (reference sequence). The V end was cut by 3 bases, the J end by 6 bases, with 15 bases between.

The chain's CDR3 is CASSIPNQPQHF. The CDR3 region has the DNA TGTGCCAGTAGTATTCCAAATCAGCCCCAGCATTTT. The chain uses TRBV19 and TRBJ1-5; D not resolved. The CDR3 loop spans 12 amino acids. Looked up from germline, CDR1 is LNHDA and CDR2 is SQIVND (reference sequence). V was cut by 3 bases and J by 4 bases, with 4 bases left in between. Looking up the rest from reference TRBV19 and TRBJ1-5 gives the full variable domain: DGGITQSPKYLFRKEGQNVTLSCEQNLNHDAMYWYRQDPGQGLRLIYYSQIVNDFQKGDIAEGYSVSREKKESFPLTVTSAQKNPTAFYLCASSIPNQPQHFGDGTRLSIL.

V is TRBV18 and J is TRBJ1-5, with a possible D match to TRBD1 (6 bases). V lost 1 base and J lost 3, with 7 bases in between. The CDR3 extends over 14 amino acids. Per the germline V gene, CDR1 is KGHSH and CDR2 is LQKENI. In DNA, the CDR3 is TGTGCCAGCTCACCACGGGACAACAATCAGCCCCAGCATTTT. Protein: CASSPRDNNQPQHF.

This sequence joins TRBV30 and TRBJ2-7; possible D gene TRBD1, 6 bases. The CDR3 runs 14 residues. The V end was cut by 4 bases, the J end by 5 bases, with 18 bases between. From germline, CDR1 is GTSNPN and CDR2 SVGIG (reference sequence). In DNA form, the CDR3 reads TGTGCCTGGAACCGAGGGGGTTCCGTCAACGAGCAGTACTTC. It yields the protein CAWNRGGSVNEQYF.

V is TRBV7-3 and J is TRBJ2-3, with TRBD1 as a possible D gene (6 bases). The germline V gene encodes CDR1 SGHTA and CDR2 FQGTGA. V was shortened by 2 bases and J by 3 bases, with 12 bases between the two germline ends. The CDR3 is 15 residues long. The CDR3 bases are TGTGCCAGCAGCTTACAGGGGTTGGGGACAGATACGCAGTATTTT. Its protein is CASSLQGLGTDTQYF.

The chain employs TRBV7-9 and TRBJ2-7, with 7 bases that match TRBD1. Germline trimming cut 3 bases from V and 2 bases from J; bases unmatched to any gene: 13. CDR1 is SEHNR and CDR2 is FQNEAQ in the germline V gene (reference sequence). The CDR3 runs 17 residues. Here the CDR3 DNA reads TGTGCCAGCAGCTTCCATACTAACGACAGGGTGCCCTACGAGCAGTACTTC. Its translation: CASSFHTNDRVPYEQYF.

The chain is built from TRBV7-3 and TRBJ2-1, with 10 bases aligning to TRBD2. CDR1 is SGHTA, CDR2 FQGTGA, per germline. The CDR3 sequence is 15 residues long. V trimming: 4 bases; J trimming: 8 bases; junction bases outside the gene matches: 8. The DNA of the CDR3 is TGTGCCAGCAGCTCCCGACTAGCGGGTTACGATGAGCAGTTCTTC. Translation: CASSSRLAGYDEQFF.

This chain links TRBV5-6 with TRBJ2-7; no definite D call. The CDR3 totals 14 residues. In germline, CDR1 is SGHDT, CDR2 YYEEEE. The ends were cut back, 4 bases at V and 1 base at J, with 12 bases in the middle. The DNA of the CDR3 is TGTGCCAGCAGCCTCGACCAGCGATCCTACGAGCAGTACTTC. Amino acids: CASSLDQRSYEQYF.

The chain is built from TRBV6-2 or TRBV6-3 and TRBJ2-7; D gene ambiguous. Trimming left V 7 bases short and J 4 bases short, with 14 bases between. The CDR3 extends over 13 amino acids. CDR1 and CDR2 (germline): MNHEY, SVGEGT. CDR3 sequence: CASIPLEGYEQYF. The DNA for the CDR3 is TGTGCCAGCATCCCTCTGGAAGGGTACGAGCAGTACTTC.

To note about this clone: The same CDR3 also results from other DNA sequences found in this sample. The V call is TRBV9, the J call TRBJ1-1; D is uncertain. Deletions cut 4 bases from V and 0 bases from J, with 4 bases between. There are 12 residues in the CDR3. CDR1 and CDR2 (germline): SGDLS, YYNGEE. The CDR3 is CASSRMNTEAFF. The CDR3 DNA is TGTGCCAGCAGCCGGATGAACACTGAAGCTTTCTTT.

The V call is TRBV5-4, the J call TRBJ2-3; D might be TRBD2 (5 bases). The germline V gene encodes CDR1 SGHNT and CDR2 YYREEE (reference sequence). The germline V and J ends were trimmed by 3 bases and 0 bases, with 14 bases remaining between them. This CDR3 contains 16 residues. CDR3 sequence reads: CASSSPRDYSTDTQYF. DNA for the CDR3: TGTGCCAGCAGCTCCCCCCGGGATTATAGCACAGATACGCAGTATTTT.

V is TRBV7-2 and J is TRBJ2-3; D is ambiguous. This CDR3 has 13 residues. Germline lookup yields CDR1 SGHTA and CDR2 FQGNSA. With 6 bases removed from V and 7 bases from J, the gap between germline ends came to 14 bases. CDR3: CASSLMGGNTQYF. In nucleotides, the CDR3 is TGTGCCAGCAGTCTCATGGGCGGCAATACGCAGTATTTT.

The chain has TRBV2 and TRBJ1-1, with a tentative D call TRBD1 (5 bases). V shed 7 bases and J shed 5 bases, with 11 bases lying between them. The CDR3 covers 12 residues. Germline lookup yields CDR1 SNHLY and CDR2 FYNNEI. CDR3 sequence: CASNGGGTEAFF. CDR3 coding DNA: TGTGCCAGCAACGGGGGTGGGACTGAAGCTTTCTTT.

The rearrangement links TRBV9 to TRBJ2-3; 7 bases map to TRBD2. After removal of 0 bases from V and 5 bases from J, the junction contained 9 bases not matched to a gene. The CDR3 contains 16 residues. Looked up from germline, CDR1 is SGDLS and CDR2 is YYNGEE. Here the CDR3 reads CASSVVGGRGIDTQYF. In DNA, the CDR3 is TGTGCCAGCAGCGTAGTTGGCGGGAGAGGGATAGATACGCAGTATTTT.

V is TRBV10-1 and J is TRBJ2-1; unclear D gene. There are 12 residues in the CDR3. CDR1 WNHNN and CDR2 SYGVQD come from the germline V gene (reference sequence). V lost 6 bases and J lost 2, with 5 bases in between. CDR3 sequence: CASRVAYNEQFF. The DNA for the CDR3 is TGCGCCAGCAGGGTGGCCTACAATGAGCAGTTCTTC.

CDR3 protein: CASSSAGGRKREKEQYF. CDR3 coding DNA: TGTGCCAGCAGTTCGGCAGGGGGCAGGAAGCGGGAGAAGGAGCAGTACTTC. The rearrangement joins TRBV28 to TRBJ2-7; D is tentatively TRBD1 or TRBD2 (8 bases each). Per the germline V gene, CDR1 is MDHEN and CDR2 is SYDVKM. Between the trimmed V and J ends, which lost 4 bases and 7 bases, there was a span of 26 bases. The CDR3 loop spans 17 amino acids.

The V gene is TRBV19, the J gene TRBJ2-3, with TRBD2 matching over 8 bases. Trimming cost V 0 bases and J 2 bases; bases outside gene matches: 4. The CDR3 is 16 residues long. Looked up from germline, CDR1 is LNHDA and CDR2 is SQIVND (reference sequence). This chain's CDR3 is CASSIDGGDLTDTQYF. The DNA of the CDR3 is TGTGCCAGTAGTATAGACGGGGGGGACCTCACAGATACGCAGTATTTT.

This chain joins TRBV9 and TRBJ2-3; D gene unclear. Trimming took 3 bases from V and 1 from J, leaving 9 bases between them. The CDR3 contains 14 residues. Looked up from germline, CDR1 is SGDLS and CDR2 is YYNGEE. The CDR3 DNA reads TGTGCCAGCAGCGCAGACCTAGGCACAGATACGCAGTATTTT. Residues: CASSADLGTDTQYF.

The rearrangement uses TRBV20-1 and TRBJ1-1; D is ambiguous. V was trimmed by 1 base and J by 5 bases, leaving 5 bases between them. Germline lookup yields CDR1 DFQATT and CDR2 SNEGSKA (reference sequence). The CDR3 is 11 amino acids. In DNA, the CDR3 is TGCAGTGCTAGAGCTTCGACTGAAGCTTTCTTT. This encodes CSARASTEAFF.

This chain links TRBV19 with TRBJ2-2, with D possibly TRBD1 on 5 matching bases. Trimming took 9 bases from V and 8 from J, leaving 16 bases between them. Per germline, CDR1 LNHDA and CDR2 SQIVND (reference sequence). The CDR3 sequence is 13 residues long. CDR3 bases: TGTGCCAGCTCTACAGGAGCTAAGGGGGAGCTGTTTTTT. It is translated as CASSTGAKGELFF.

This chain links TRBV19 with TRBJ1-2, with 8 positions matching TRBD1. Looked up from germline, CDR1 is LNHDA and CDR2 is SQIVND (reference sequence). Trimming took 6 bases from V and 0 from J; bases not matched to a gene: 6. The CDR3 contains 15 residues. The CDR3 spells CASSTDRATNYGYTF. CDR3 nucleotides: TGTGCCAGTAGCACGGACAGGGCAACTAACTATGGCTACACCTTC.

Here the CDR3 DNA reads TGTGCCAGCAAGACAGGGGGTCCCTACGAGCAGTACTTC. Translation: CASKTGGPYEQYF. The chain combines TRBV28 with TRBJ2-7; 9 bases map to TRBD1. The CDR3 runs to 13 residues. V trimming: 7 bases; J trimming: 2 bases; junction bases outside the gene matches: 3. Germline assignment: CDR1 MDHEN and CDR2 SYDVKM.

The V and J genes are TRBV7-2 and TRBJ1-2, with D possibly being TRBD1 (6 bases). Per germline, CDR1 SGHTA and CDR2 FQGNSA. The V and J ends lost 5 bases and 1 base respectively, with 14 bases between them. The CDR3 has 15 amino acids. CDR3 region: CASSLLGHLNYGYTF. The CDR3, as DNA: TGTGCCAGCAGCCTCCTGGGACACCTTAACTATGGCTACACCTTC.

The CDR3 DNA sequence: TGCGCCAGCAGCTTAAATCCGAAGACAGGTACGGAGACCCAGTACTTC. Residues: CASSLNPKTGTETQYF. The chain combines TRBV5-1 with TRBJ2-5; D may be TRBD1 (6 bases). The CDR3 is 16 residues long. V dropped 2 bases and J dropped 5 bases, with 19 bases sitting between them. Per germline, CDR1 SGHRS and CDR2 YFSETQ. The entire variable domain, with the rest obtained from reference TRBV5-1 and TRBJ2-5, is as follows: KAGVTQTPRYLIKTRGQQVTLSCSPISGHRSVSWYQQTPGQGLQFLFEYFSETQRNKGNFPGRFSGRQFSNSRSEMNVSTLELGDSALYLCASSLNPKTGTETQYFGPGTRLLVL.

V usage is TRBV5-4 and J usage is TRBJ2-1; no reliable D call. The CDR3 is 13 residues long. Per germline, CDR1 SGHNT and CDR2 YYREEE (reference sequence). The V end lost 4 bases, the J end lost 7 bases, and 12 bases lay between the germline ends. The CDR3 DNA reads as TGTGCCAGCAGCCCACGGGCCCTAAATGAGCAGTTCTTC. Translated: CASSPRALNEQFF.

This clone was seen a single time. The chain couples TRBV7-2 to TRBJ1-1; D is undetermined. This CDR3 spans 14 amino acids. V dropped 5 bases and J dropped 5 bases, with 15 bases sitting between them. Germline assignment: CDR1 SGHTA and CDR2 FQGNSA. CDR3 loop: CASSPGVGRTEAFF. For the CDR3, the DNA is TGTGCCAGCAGCCCTGGGGTGGGGAGGACTGAAGCTTTCTTT.